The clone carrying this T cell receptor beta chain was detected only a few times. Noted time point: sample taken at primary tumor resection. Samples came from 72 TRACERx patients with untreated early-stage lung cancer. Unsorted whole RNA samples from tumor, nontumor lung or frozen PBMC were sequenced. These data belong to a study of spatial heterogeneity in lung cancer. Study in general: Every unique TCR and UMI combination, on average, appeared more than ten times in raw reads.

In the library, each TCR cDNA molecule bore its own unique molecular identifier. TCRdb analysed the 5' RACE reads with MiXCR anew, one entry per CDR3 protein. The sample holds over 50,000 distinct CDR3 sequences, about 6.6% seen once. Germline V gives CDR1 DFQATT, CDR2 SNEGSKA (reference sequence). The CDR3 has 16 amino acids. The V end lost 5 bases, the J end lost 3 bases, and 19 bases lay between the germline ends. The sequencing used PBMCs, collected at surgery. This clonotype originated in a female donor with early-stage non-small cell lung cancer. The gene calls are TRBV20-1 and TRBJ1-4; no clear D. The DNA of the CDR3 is TGCAGTGCTCCTAACGGCGTGGAGGGCTCTAATGAAAAACTGTTTTTT. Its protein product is CSAPNGVEGSNEKLFF.